This T cell receptor (beta chain) is from a study of shared clonotypes between healthy human individuals. General study findings and limits: For naive CD4 cells, roughly 4.6% of clonotypes were shared across a handful of donors. Unshared clonotypes carried lower generation probabilities than those common to all four donors.

With 5 bases removed from V and 6 bases from J, the gap between germline ends came to 14 bases. The V gene's germline CDR1 is SGHTA and CDR2 FQGNSA. CDR3 length: 13 residues. As to this clone: Its antigen is undetermined.

All participating donors were Caucasian adults from Nashville, Tennessee. Sequencing used immunoSEQ multiplex PCR; TCRdb keeps in-frame clones, though not all of them. The data contain about 1.5 million clones, around 98% of them seen just once; the ten biggest clones take up around 0.47%. The receptor's source is a man aged 30-40 years in good health. This sequence joins TRBV7-2 and TRBJ2-7; D might be TRBD1 (7 bases). The sample was naive CD4+ T cells sorted from blood. Subset of the sample: CD45RA+ positively selected. CDR3 DNA sequence: TGTGCCAGCAGCCCCAGGGGGGTTCTCGAGCAGTACTTC. Amino acids: CASSPRGVLEQYF.